The 27 T cell receptor beta chains below come from one sample, sequenced in a study of PD-L1 blockade in urothelial cancer. Only in-frame clones appear in the TCRdb table, and some are missing; sequencing was by immunoSEQ multiplex PCR. This sample has tens of thousands of clones, with roughly nine tenths found just once. The time point is: peripheral blood 6 weeks after treatment start. Sequenced material: PBMCs, taken around atezolizumab (anti-PD-L1) treatment. Every receptor here comes from a man between 65 and 85 years old with urothelial cancer.

This chain joins TRBV10-2 and TRBJ2-5, with 7 bases aligning to TRBD1. Trimming removed 0 bases from V and 5 bases from J; junction bases left unmatched: 9. The CDR3 is 16 residues long. In germline, CDR1 is WSHSY, CDR2 SAAADI. CDR3 bases: TGCGCCAGCAGTGAGTCCGGGACAGAGAACAGGGAGACCCAGTACTTC. This sequence encodes CASSESGTENRETQYF.

The chain couples TRBV28 to TRBJ1-1; D is ambiguous. In germline, CDR1 is MDHEN, CDR2 SYDVKM. Trimming stripped 5 bases from V and 7 bases from J, with 17 bases between. CDR3 length: 14 amino acids. DNA of the CDR3: TGTGCCAGCAGTCCCCCCGAGAGCGGGCTTGAAGCTTTCTTT. Encoded protein: CASSPPESGLEAFF.

The V and J genes are TRBV5-1 and TRBJ1-5; no definite D call. Germline lookup yields CDR1 SGHRS and CDR2 YFSETQ. The ends were cut back, 0 bases at V and 0 bases at J, with 7 bases in the middle. This CDR3 has 15 amino acids. The CDR3 DNA sequence: TGCGCCAGCAGCTTGGGTGGAGCTAGCAATCAGCCCCAGCATTTT. It yields the protein CASSLGGASNQPQHF.

V usage is TRBV5-1 and J usage is TRBJ2-1; 9 positions match TRBD1. Germline CDR1 SGHRS, CDR2 YFSETQ. V shed 4 bases, J shed 1 base, and the junction held 3 bases outside the gene matches. The CDR3 is 15 residues long. The CDR3, as DNA: TGCGCCAGCAGCATAGGGACAGGGTCCTACAATGAGCAGTTCTTC. Amino acids: CASSIGTGSYNEQFF.

V gene TRBV9 combines with J gene TRBJ2-1; D is undetermined. Trimming left V 6 bases short and J 7 bases short, with 8 bases between. The germline gives CDR1 SGDLS, CDR2 YYNGEE. The CDR3 is 11 amino acids. CDR3 loop: CASIPPNEQFF. Written as DNA, the CDR3 is TGTGCCAGCATTCCCCCGAATGAGCAGTTCTTC.

V usage is TRBV27 and J usage is TRBJ1-6, with 9 bases that match TRBD1. Trimming cost V 5 bases and J 7 bases; bases outside gene matches: 3. In germline, CDR1 is MNHEY, CDR2 SMNVEV (reference sequence). The CDR3 runs to 14 residues. The CDR3 is CASSLGQGNSPLHF. In DNA, the CDR3 is TGTGCCAGCAGTCTCGGACAGGGGAATTCACCCCTCCACTTT.

V is TRBV25-1 and J is TRBJ2-7; 9 nucleotides match TRBD1. V lost 6 bases, J lost 8 bases, and 5 bases stayed unmatched. The V gene's germline CDR1 is MGHDK and CDR2 SYGVNS. The CDR3 has 12 amino acids. The CDR3 DNA reads TGTGCCAGCAGCCTACAGGGGGCAAAGCAGTACTTC. It translates to CASSLQGAKQYF.

The J gene is TRBJ2-1, the V gene TRBV7-9, with TRBD2 matching 7 bases. From germline, CDR1 is SEHNR and CDR2 FQNEAQ (reference sequence). The CDR3 covers 15 residues. Trimming took 1 base from V and 5 from J; bases not matched to a gene: 5. The CDR3 nucleotides read TGTGCCAGCAGCTTAGAGGCGGGAGAAGACAATGAGCAGTTCTTC. Amino acids: CASSLEAGEDNEQFF.

The V call is TRBV14, the J call TRBJ1-2; D not certain. This CDR3 has 13 residues. Trimming removed 0 bases at V and 13 bases at J, with 15 bases between. The V gene's germline CDR1 is SGHDN and CDR2 FVKESK. CDR3 DNA: TGTGCCAGCAGCCAAGATTGGTCAGCGGCAATCACCTTC. Residues: CASSQDWSAAITF.

V gene TRBV27 combines with J gene TRBJ2-7, with D perhaps TRBD1 (10 bases). Trimming stripped 5 bases from V and 4 bases from J, with 30 bases between. Germline assignment: CDR1 MNHEY and CDR2 SMNVEV (reference sequence). The CDR3 length is 19 residues. In DNA form, the CDR3 reads TGTGCCAGCAGTCTGAGACAGGGGGCGCAGCGGGAGGCCAGATACGAGCAGTACTTC. Translation: CASSLRQGAQREARYEQYF.

The V and J genes are TRBV29-1 and TRBJ1-2; TRBD1 aligns across 9 bases. Germline assignment: CDR1 SQVTM and CDR2 ANQGSEA. This CDR3 has 12 residues. Trimming at V came to 7 bases and at J to 5 bases, leaving 5 bases not matched to a gene. CDR3 sequence reads: CSGAGTGYGYTF. Here the CDR3 DNA reads TGCAGCGGGGCCGGGACAGGGTATGGCTACACCTTC.

In this sample, this clone turned up once. V and J are TRBV5-4 and TRBJ2-5; weak D call: TRBD2 (6 bases). This CDR3 is 14 amino acids long. Trimming removed 4 bases from V and 0 bases from J, with 10 bases in between. Per germline, CDR1 SGHNT and CDR2 YYREEE (reference sequence). CDR3 loop: CASSGGSYQETQYF. CDR3 sequence (DNA): TGTGCCAGCAGCGGAGGGTCGTACCAAGAGACCCAGTACTTC. Supplemented by reference TRBV5-4 and TRBJ2-5, the full variable domain reads ETGVTQSPTHLIKTRGQQVTLRCSSQSGHNTVSWYQQALGQGPQFIFQYYREEENGRGNFPPRFSGLQFPNYSSELNVNALELDDSALYLCASSGGSYQETQYFGPGTRLLVL.

V is TRBV29-1 and J is TRBJ2-1, with D perhaps TRBD2 (6 bases). V lost 1 base and J 6 bases, leaving 10 bases between the germline ends. Germline V gives CDR1 SQVTM, CDR2 ANQGSEA. The CDR3 totals 13 residues. CDR3 protein: CSVEAQTSNEQFF. As DNA, the CDR3 is TGCAGCGTTGAAGCACAGACTAGCAATGAGCAGTTCTTC.

The chain is built from TRBV28 and TRBJ2-1; 9 bases are a match to TRBD2. From germline, CDR1 is MDHEN and CDR2 SYDVKM. V gave up 4 bases and J gave up 8 bases; unmatched junction bases: 12. The CDR3 has 16 amino acids. CDR3 sequence reads: CASSSLAGLRGDEQFF. The DNA for the CDR3 is TGTGCCAGCAGTTCACTAGCGGGCCTAAGAGGCGATGAGCAGTTCTTC. The full variable domain, with the rest looked up from reference TRBV28 and TRBJ2-1, is DVKVTQSSRYLVKRTGEKVFLECVQDMDHENMFWYRQDPGLGLRLIYFSYDVKMKEKGDIPEGYSVSREKKERFSLILESASTNQTSMYLCASSSLAGLRGDEQFFGPGTRLTVL.

The CDR3 is CASSPTSGRAGETQYF. In DNA form, the CDR3 reads TGCGCCAGCAGCCCGACTAGCGGGAGGGCAGGAGAGACCCAGTACTTC. The chain employs TRBV5-1 and TRBJ2-5; TRBD2 agrees at 14 bases. V trimming: 4 bases; J trimming: 4 bases; junction bases outside the gene matches: 6. The CDR3 is made up of 16 amino acids. CDR1 and CDR2 from the germline V gene are SGHRS and YFSETQ.

The V call is TRBV28, the J call TRBJ1-2, with TRBD1 identical over 7 bases. Trimming removed 4 bases from V and 3 bases from J; junction bases left unmatched: 5. The germline V gene encodes CDR1 MDHEN and CDR2 SYDVKM. The CDR3 extends over 14 amino acids. CDR3 sequence reads: CASSSGQQYYGYTF. DNA for the CDR3: TGTGCCAGCAGTTCGGGACAGCAGTACTATGGCTACACCTTC.

The V call is TRBV5-8, the J call TRBJ2-7; 7 bases map to TRBD2. From germline, CDR1 is SGHTS and CDR2 YDEGEE. Trimming took 2 bases from V and 4 from J; bases not matched to a gene: 9. The CDR3 has 15 residues. CDR3 nucleotides: TGTGCCAGCAGCTTAGCCGGGACTACCGTTTACGAGCAGTACTTC. Its protein is CASSLAGTTVYEQYF.

This clone has just a few counts. This sequence joins TRBV11-1 and TRBJ2-5, with D perhaps matching TRBD2 (6 bases). Germline CDR1 SGHAT, CDR2 FQDESV (reference sequence). CDR3 length: 18 residues. Between the trimmed V and J ends, which lost 6 bases and 2 bases, there was a span of 25 bases. The CDR3 nucleotides read TGTGCCAGCAGTCCTGTGGTGGGGTTTATGGGAGGACAAGAGACCCAGTACTTC. As protein: CASSPVVGFMGGQETQYF.

The gene calls are TRBV28 and TRBJ2-1; 8 bases are shared with TRBD1. The CDR3 is 16 amino acids. The V gene end was trimmed by 2 bases and the J gene end by 6 bases; junction bases not matched to a gene: 9. Germline lookup yields CDR1 MDHEN and CDR2 SYDVKM. The chain's CDR3 is CASSLKVRGLGNEQFF. The DNA for the CDR3 is TGTGCCAGCAGTTTAAAAGTCAGGGGGCTCGGCAATGAGCAGTTCTTC.

The chain carries TRBV30 and TRBJ2-3, with TRBD2 matching over 11 bases. This CDR3 contains 15 residues. V shed 4 bases and J 4 bases; nucleotides not matched to a gene: 7. Germline loops: CDR1 GTSNPN, CDR2 SVGIG (reference sequence). CDR3 coding DNA: TGTGCCTGGAACCTCGGACTAGCGGGCCCAGATACGCAGTATTTT. Translated, it gives CAWNLGLAGPDTQYF. The full variable domain, its missing parts supplied by reference TRBV30 and TRBJ2-3, is SQTIHQWPATLVQPVGSPLSLECTVEGTSNPNLYWYRQAAGRGLQLLFYSVGIGQISSEVPQNLSASRPQDRQFILSSKKLLLSDSGFYLCAWNLGLAGPDTQYFGPGTRLTVL.

The chain uses TRBV28 and TRBJ1-2, with D maybe TRBD1 (6 bases). This CDR3 is built from 15 residues. Per germline, CDR1 MDHEN and CDR2 SYDVKM. V was pared by 7 bases and J by 8 bases, with 23 bases between. Here the CDR3 DNA reads TGTGCCAGCACTGTAGGGGGGGCAACAGGGAGAGGCTACACCTTC. Its translation is CASTVGGATGRGYTF.

The chain joins TRBV6-1 to TRBJ1-1; D is ambiguous. The CDR3 loop spans 12 amino acids. V was trimmed by 2 bases and J by 11 bases, leaving 12 bases between them. The germline gives CDR1 MNHNS, CDR2 SASEGT. CDR3 in DNA: TGTGCCAGCAGTGAATTTCGACTTCCTGCTTTCTTT. This translates into CASSEFRLPAFF.

This clone was counted only a few times. V is TRBV7-9 and J is TRBJ2-7, with D uncertain. This CDR3 is built from 14 residues. V gave up 6 bases and J gave up 2 bases, with 14 bases separating them. From germline, CDR1 is SEHNR and CDR2 FQNEAQ (reference sequence). This chain's CDR3 is CASSNSGNTYEQYF. The CDR3 DNA is TGTGCCAGCAGTAATTCTGGCAACACCTACGAGCAGTACTTC.

This chain uses TRBV10-2 with TRBJ2-3; 8 positions match TRBD2. The V and J ends lost 3 bases and 6 bases, in that order; junction bases with no gene match: 8. Germline CDR1 and CDR2: WSHSY and SAAADI. This CDR3 comprises 15 residues. The CDR3 DNA follows: TGCGCCAGCAGTGAAGGAGCGGGAGTCATGGATACGCAGTATTTT. It translates to CASSEGAGVMDTQYF.

The chain uses TRBV2 and TRBJ1-1, with D possibly TRBD1 on 5 matching bases. The CDR3 loop spans 15 amino acids. Trimming took 7 bases from V and 5 from J, leaving 20 bases between them. CDR1 and CDR2 (germline): SNHLY, FYNNEI. The CDR3 loop is CASNDPLGVKTEAFF. The CDR3 DNA sequence: TGTGCCAGCAATGATCCCTTAGGGGTTAAGACTGAAGCTTTCTTT.

The rearrangement uses TRBV29-1 and TRBJ1-1, with D unclear. Germline CDR1 is SQVTM and CDR2 is ANQGSEA. V was clipped by 4 bases and J by 7 bases, with 22 bases between them. The length of the CDR3 is 15 residues. As DNA, the CDR3 is TGCAGCGTTGGTCGAGCAAGAGGTGAATACCTTGAAGCTTTCTTT. Translation gives CSVGRARGEYLEAFF.

The chain is built from TRBV5-1 and TRBJ2-3, with 9 bases fitting TRBD2. This CDR3 region has 13 residues. V gave up 2 bases and J gave up 12 bases; unmatched junction bases: 7. The germline V gene encodes CDR1 SGHRS and CDR2 YFSETQ. For the CDR3, the DNA is TGCGCCAGCAGCTTAATGGGGACTAGCAATCAGTATTTT. Translated: CASSLMGTSNQYF.